The sequence of this T cell receptor beta chain was determined in a study of T cell responses to AZD1222 COVID-19 vaccine. Across the whole study: Some second doses came at about 4 weeks and others at about 12 weeks; these were pooled.

Remarks on this clone: No antigen is known for it.

Study-wide findings and caveats: CD4 TCRs linked to vaccination spanned spike, dominating at 160-218 and 743-854. Just 5 to 7 AZD1222 recipients were seropositive at baseline. Clonal diversity was possibly underestimated; the donors were predominantly white British and more often female.

Libraries were prepared by immunoSEQ multiplex PCR; TCRdb keeps only in-frame clonotypes and omits some of them. The table records 95,000 to 150,000 clones, 88% of them present only once. Sequences were derived from peripheral blood, sampled on day 0 of AZD1222 vaccination. The sequence was collected from an adult in good health.

The CDR3 DNA reads TGTGCCAGCACCCCCTCACTAGCGGAGTTCCTGCAGTACTTC. This gives the protein CASTPSLAEFLQYF. The rearrangement links TRBV27 to TRBJ2-7; 8 bases map to TRBD2. The CDR3 runs to 14 residues. V was clipped by 7 bases and J by 9 bases; unmatched bases: 14. CDR1 is MNHEY, CDR2 SMNVEV, per germline (reference sequence).